The 13 T cell receptor beta chains presented below share a single source sample, sequenced in a study of PD-L1 blockade in urothelial cancer. Sequenced by immunoSEQ multiplex PCR; TCRdb stores in-frame clones only, minus some. The table has around 1,800 clones, around 30% seen once. The specimen comprised tumor tissue, sampled before atezolizumab (anti-PD-L1) treatment. These receptors were collected from a man between 60 and 70 years old with urothelial cancer.

This rearrangement joins TRBV30 to TRBJ1-1; the D gene is possibly TRBD1 (6 bases). Germline CDR1 reads GTSNPN; CDR2 reads SVGIG (reference sequence). Trimming took 1 base from V and 1 from J, leaving 16 bases between them. The CDR3 length is 16 residues. The CDR3 bases are TGTGCCTGGAGTGGGGCGGAGACAGGACAGAACACTGAAGCTTTCTTT. It translates to CAWSGAETGQNTEAFF.

The rearrangement uses TRBV6-7 and TRBJ1-2; no clear D gene. TRBV6-7 is labeled an ORF, and its function is uncertain. Deletions cut 7 bases from V and 8 bases from J, with 17 bases between. There are 13 residues in the CDR3. For the CDR3, the DNA is TGTGCCAGCACCACGCGCGCCGCCGGGGGCTACACCTTC. Protein sequence: CASTTRAAGGYTF.

Only a few counts were recorded for this clone. The gene calls are TRBV7-6 and TRBJ2-1; 7 bases are a match to TRBD1. In germline, CDR1 is SGHVS, CDR2 FNYEAQ. The V gene end was trimmed by 3 bases and the J gene end by 2 bases; junction bases not matched to a gene: 4. CDR3 length equals 15 residues. The CDR3 nucleotides read TGTGCCAGCAGCTTTGGGACAGTGCCCTACAATGAGCAGTTCTTC. It codes for CASSFGTVPYNEQFF. The full variable domain, in which reference TRBV7-6 and TRBJ2-1 provide the parts outside the CDR3, is GAGVSQSPRYKVTKRGQDVALRCDPISGHVSLYWYRQALGQGPEFLTYFNYEAQQDKSGLPNDRFSAERPEGSISTLTIQRTEQRDSAMYRCASSFGTVPYNEQFFGPGTRLTVL.

This clone has more than one count but fewer than ten. The genes are TRBV7-6 and TRBJ1-5, with 7 nucleotides matching TRBD1. This CDR3 is 16 amino acids long. V trimming: 4 bases; J trimming: 1 base; junction bases outside the gene matches: 7. Germline V gene data show CDR1 as SGHVS and CDR2 as FNYEAQ. CDR3 sequence reads: CASSSQGLGSNQPQHF. Here the CDR3 DNA reads TGTGCCAGCAGCTCACAGGGGCTGGGAAGCAATCAGCCCCAGCATTTT.

V is TRBV10-2 and J is TRBJ2-3; 12 bases agree with TRBD2. Germline lookup yields CDR1 WSHSY and CDR2 SAAADI. The CDR3 is made up of 19 amino acids. Trimming at V came to 3 bases and at J to 2 bases, leaving 12 bases not matched to a gene. CDR3 in DNA: TGCGCCAGCAGTGACCTCGGTTCTCTAGCGGGGGGGGCCACAGATACGCAGTATTTT. Protein sequence: CASSDLGSLAGGATDTQYF.

The rearrangement joins TRBV28 to TRBJ1-1; no clear D gene. Germline CDR1 MDHEN, CDR2 SYDVKM. The germline V and J ends were trimmed by 10 bases and 0 bases, with 18 bases remaining between them. This CDR3 is 15 amino acids long. CDR3 sequence: CAIWARNTLNTEAFF. CDR3 DNA: TGTGCCATCTGGGCCAGAAACACTTTGAACACTGAAGCTTTCTTT.

The chain carries TRBV10-2 and TRBJ1-5; a possible D gene is TRBD1 (5 bases). The CDR3 sequence is 13 residues long. Trimming pared 2 bases from V and 7 bases from J, leaving 9 bases between. Germline values: CDR1 WSHSY, CDR2 SAAADI. This chain's CDR3 is CASSEGARQPQHF. As DNA, the CDR3 is TGCGCCAGCAGTGAGGGGGCACGCCAGCCCCAGCATTTT.

The chain carries TRBV6-8 and TRBJ1-1; TRBD1 might be the D (5 bases). V was shortened by 3 bases and J by 3 bases, with 11 bases between the two germline ends. The CDR3 is 14 amino acids. The germline V gene has CDR1 MNHGY and CDR2 SAAAGT. CDR3 loop: CASSYGGEDTEAFF. In DNA, the CDR3 is TGTGCCAGCAGTTATGGGGGGGAAGACACTGAAGCTTTCTTT.

CDR3 sequence (DNA): TGTGCCAGTAGGAGGGACGCAGACTACTATGGCTACACCTTC. This gives the protein CASRRDADYYGYTF. V gene TRBV19 combines with J gene TRBJ1-2; possible D gene TRBD1, 5 bases. CDR3 length: 14 amino acids. Germline V gives CDR1 LNHDA, CDR2 SQIVND (reference sequence). With 6 bases removed from V and 3 bases from J, the gap between germline ends came to 14 bases.

This chain links TRBV10-1 with TRBJ1-1; D perhaps matches TRBD1 (6 bases). The CDR3 is made up of 14 amino acids. Germline-derived CDR1 and CDR2 are WNHNN and SYGVQD (reference sequence). V lost 2 bases to trimming and J lost 8 bases, with 15 bases between them. CDR3 in DNA: TGCGCCAGCAGTGAGACTGCAGGGGAGTCCGAAGCTTTCTTT. Encoded protein: CASSETAGESEAFF.

The genes are TRBV28 and TRBJ2-1; 12 bases map to TRBD2. The CDR3 has 18 residues. Germline V CDR1 and CDR2: MDHEN, SYDVKM. V gave up 6 bases and J gave up 1 base; unmatched junction bases: 10. The CDR3 bases are TGTGCCAGCAGCCCCCAGACTAGCGGGGGTCCATCCTACAATGAGCAGTTCTTC. Translation gives CASSPQTSGGPSYNEQFF.

There are a few counts of this clone. In DNA, the CDR3 is TGCGCCAGCAGCCAAACGCCCCCGGGGGGACATACAGATACGCAGTATTTT. As protein: CASSQTPPGGHTDTQYF. The chain uses TRBV4-1 and TRBJ2-3; TRBD2 might be the D (7 bases). This CDR3 is built from 17 residues. CDR1 is MGHRA, CDR2 YSYEKL, per germline. Trimming shortened V by 2 bases and J by 3 bases, and 18 bases separated the two germline ends.

This clone was detected once. Here the CDR3 reads CAWFTETTTEAFF. Here the CDR3 DNA reads TGTGCCTGGTTTACAGAAACCACCACTGAAGCTTTCTTT. The genes are TRBV30 and TRBJ1-1; the D is unclear. CDR3 size: 13 residues. V lost 5 bases to trimming and J lost 4 bases, with 14 bases between them. Germline V gene lookup returns CDR1 GTSNPN and CDR2 SVGIG (reference sequence).